This TCR beta chain was captured by sequencing in a study of healthy donors' naive CD4 and CD8 T cells. Whole-study findings and limits: Reportedly, most V and J gene segments showed naive CD4+ versus CD8+ bias.

Remarks on this clonotype: The antigen is not known.

Starting from 450 to 550 ng of total RNA, TCR libraries were made with linear amplification. TCRdb reanalysed the reads using MiXCR and keeps one entry per CDR3 protein. The data show 180,000 or so distinct CDR3 sequences, about 70% seen once. The CDR3 has 13 residues. Trimming took off 3 bases at V and 9 bases at J, with 12 bases between the two ends. In germline, CDR1 is LNHDA, CDR2 SQIVND (reference sequence). The sequenced material came from naive CD4+ and CD8+ T cells sorted from blood, pooled from several donors. This rearrangement joins TRBV19 to TRBJ2-1; D unclear. This sequence was found in a pool of human donors in good health; the sample pools cells from several healthy donors. The CDR3 nucleotides read TGTGCCAGTAGTATCCATAGTGGGGTTGAGCAGTTCTTC. Protein product: CASSIHSGVEQFF.